Listed below are T cell receptor beta chains from one sample, sequenced in a study of blood T cell repertoires in COVID-19. Measured with immunoSEQ multiplex PCR; TCRdb has only the in-frame clones, and not every one. In the table there are around 100,000 clones, approximately 89% of which are singletons. The material sequenced was peripheral blood. Receptors were obtained from a man in his forties or fifties with acute or convalescent COVID-19. The conserved cysteine and the conserved F or W are not part of the CDR3 here. Only some rows state a clone size, as once, few, many or a class for expanded clones.

size: once; V: TRBV6-4; J: TRBJ1-1; CDR3: ASSDPQGNTEAF
size: .; V: TRBV12-3/TRBV12-4; J: TRBJ2-1; CDR3: ASSLGRERF
size: .; V: TRBV15; J: TRBJ1-3; CDR3: ATSQDSSGNTIY
size: .; V: TRBV19; J: TRBJ2-1; CDR3: ASRTVYNEQF
size: .; V: TRBV9; J: TRBJ2-1; CDR3: ASSRSSGTRGNEQF
size: few; V: TRBV5-4; J: TRBJ1-2; CDR3: ASSLETGANYGYT
size: .; V: TRBV6-5; J: TRBJ1-2; CDR3: ASSPQGFNYGYT
size: .; V: TRBV5-1; J: TRBJ2-5; CDR3: ASSTTSGGPETQY
size: .; V: TRBV2; J: TRBJ1-4; CDR3: ASRRQTNEKLF
size: .; V: TRBV29-1; J: TRBJ1-1; CDR3: SVAPRPLNTEAF
size: .; V: TRBV11-2; J: TRBJ2-7; CDR3: ASGLTSGSLDEQY
size: .; V: TRBV7-2; J: TRBJ2-5; CDR3: ASSFPGYLEYQETQY
size: .; V: TRBV5-1; J: TRBJ1-6; CDR3: ASSFRGPPSPLH
size: once; V: TRBV6-8; J: TRBJ1-2; CDR3: ARGGQGDVFIGGYT
size: .; V: TRBV5-5; J: TRBJ2-5; CDR3: ASSRGGSQETQY
size: .; V: TRBV7-8; J: TRBJ1-1; CDR3: ASGPQTASAF
size: few; V: TRBV18; J: TRBJ1-1; CDR3: ASSPGHSEAF